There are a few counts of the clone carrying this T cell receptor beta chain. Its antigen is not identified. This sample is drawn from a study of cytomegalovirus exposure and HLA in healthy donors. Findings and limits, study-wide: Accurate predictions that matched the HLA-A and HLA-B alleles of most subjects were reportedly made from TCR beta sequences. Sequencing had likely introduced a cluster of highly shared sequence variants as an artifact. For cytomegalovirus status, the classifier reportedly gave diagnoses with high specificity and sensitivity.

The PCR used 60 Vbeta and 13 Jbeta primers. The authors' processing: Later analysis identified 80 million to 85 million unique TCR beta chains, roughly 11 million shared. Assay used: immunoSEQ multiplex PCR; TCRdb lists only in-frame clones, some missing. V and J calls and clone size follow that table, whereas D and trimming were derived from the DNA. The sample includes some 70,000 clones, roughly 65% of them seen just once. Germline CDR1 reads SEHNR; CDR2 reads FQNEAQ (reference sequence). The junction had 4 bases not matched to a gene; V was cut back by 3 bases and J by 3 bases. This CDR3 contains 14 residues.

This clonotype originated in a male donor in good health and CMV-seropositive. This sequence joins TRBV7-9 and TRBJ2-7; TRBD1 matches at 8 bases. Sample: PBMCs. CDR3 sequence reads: CASSFFTGGYEQYF. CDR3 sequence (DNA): TGTGCCAGCAGCTTCTTTACAGGGGGCTACGAGCAGTACTTC. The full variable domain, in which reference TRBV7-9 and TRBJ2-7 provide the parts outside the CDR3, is DTGVSQNPRHKITKRGQNVTFRCDPISEHNRLYWYRQTLGQGPEFLTYFQNEAQLEKSRLLSDRFSAERPKGSFSTLEIQRTEQGDSAMYLCASSFFTGGYEQYFGPGTRLTVT.